Shown below are 21 T cell receptor beta chains from a single sample sequenced in a study of multiple sclerosis patients with progressive multifocal leukoencephalopathy. Produced via immunoSEQ multiplex PCR; TCRdb's table is partial and in-frame only. Of fewer than 35,000 clones in the sample, 92% were seen once. As for time point: before natalizumab initiation. The sample consisted of PBMCs. These receptors came from a man aged 25-40 years with multiple sclerosis.

This rearrangement joins TRBV6-5 to TRBJ1-1, with D possibly matching TRBD1 (6 bases). The germline CDR1 and CDR2 sequences are MNHEY and SVGAGI. The CDR3 runs to 13 residues. Trimming took 6 bases from V and 11 from J, leaving 19 bases between them. CDR3 in amino acids: CASRTGTPPEAFF. CDR3 sequence (DNA): TGTGCCAGCAGAACCGGGACACCTCCGGAGGCTTTCTTT.

This clone was seen more than once but under ten times. V is TRBV6-5 and J is TRBJ1-1; 8 positions agree with TRBD1. V gave up 0 bases and J gave up 4 bases; unmatched junction bases: 7. This CDR3 has 16 amino acids. Germline lookup yields CDR1 MNHEY and CDR2 SVGAGI. CDR3 loop: CASSYSGAGGRTEAFF. In nucleotides, the CDR3 is TGTGCCAGCAGTTACTCGGGGGCAGGGGGCCGCACTGAAGCTTTCTTT.

To note about this clone: This CDR3 is also generated by other DNA sequences in the sample. The V call is TRBV9, the J call TRBJ2-1; 7 positions agree with TRBD2. The V and J ends lost 4 bases and 8 bases, in that order; junction bases with no gene match: 12. The V gene's germline CDR1 is SGDLS and CDR2 YYNGEE. This CDR3 spans 15 amino acids. The CDR3 DNA reads TGTGCCAGCAGCAAGGAGGGTGGGAGGGCCGATGAGCAGTTCTTC. It translates to CASSKEGGRADEQFF.

The J gene is TRBJ2-3, the V gene TRBV7-9; D gene unclear. Germline-derived CDR1 and CDR2 are SEHNR and FQNEAQ (reference sequence). With 5 bases removed from V and 6 bases from J, the gap between germline ends came to 15 bases. The CDR3 sequence is 14 residues long. The CDR3, as DNA: TGTGCCAGCAGCCCTACCAAGGTCCAGGATACGCAGTATTTT. Protein product: CASSPTKVQDTQYF.

This clone was found once. V usage is TRBV9 and J usage is TRBJ2-7; maybe TRBD1 (5 bases). The germline gives CDR1 SGDLS, CDR2 YYNGEE. V lost 0 bases and J lost 1, with 8 bases in between. The CDR3 is 14 amino acids. CDR3 DNA sequence: TGTGCCAGCAGCGTAGGGGGCTTATCCTACGAGCAGTACTTC. Encoded protein: CASSVGGLSYEQYF.

This chain uses TRBV10-3 with TRBJ1-4, with D maybe TRBD1 (5 bases). Trimming left V 10 bases short and J 6 bases short, with 12 bases between. There are 12 residues in the CDR3. Germline CDR1 and CDR2: ENHRY and SYGVKD. The CDR3, as DNA: TGTGCCACCCGGGCGGGGGATGAAAAACTGTTTTTT. Translation gives CATRAGDEKLFF.

In this sample, this clone turned up once. V and J are TRBV29-1 and TRBJ2-1; no firm D call. Per germline, CDR1 SQVTM and CDR2 ANQGSEA. This CDR3 has 14 amino acids. Trimming removed 4 bases at V and 8 bases at J, with 18 bases between. This CDR3 is CSVADRVGWDEQFF. The CDR3 coding sequence is TGCAGCGTTGCAGACCGTGTCGGGTGGGATGAGCAGTTCTTC.

The chain couples TRBV10-1 to TRBJ2-5, with 9 bases identical to TRBD1. V lost 2 bases and J lost 7; bases outside the gene matches: 5. CDR1 and CDR2 (germline): WNHNN, SYGVQD (reference sequence). The CDR3 contains 14 residues. The CDR3 here is CASSEGQGIGTQYF. The CDR3 DNA reads as TGCGCCAGCAGTGAGGGACAGGGGATAGGGACCCAGTACTTC.

V is TRBV11-3 and J is TRBJ2-1, with 8 bases matching TRBD1. The germline CDR1 and CDR2 sequences are SGHNT and YENEEA. V was clipped by 6 bases and J by 3 bases; unmatched bases: 7. The CDR3 extends over 15 amino acids. CDR3 bases: TGTGCCAGCAGGTCCAGACAGGGGTTCTACAATGAGCAGTTCTTC. It translates to CASRSRQGFYNEQFF.

This clone was found once. The chain recombines TRBV7-2 with TRBJ2-3; 11 bases are a match to TRBD2. CDR3 length: 18 residues. The V gene's germline CDR1 is SGHTA and CDR2 FQGNSA. With V trimmed by 5 bases and J by 2 bases, 12 bases remained unmatched. The CDR3 reads CASSIPGLAADYTDTQYF. CDR3 nucleotides: TGTGCCAGCAGCATTCCGGGACTAGCGGCTGATTACACAGATACGCAGTATTTT.

With respect to this clone: The CDR3 end shows no conserved phenylalanine or tryptophan, and so a read error is likely. The chain employs TRBV27 and TRBJ1-6; 10 bases match TRBD1. Germline lookup yields CDR1 MNHEY and CDR2 SMNVEV (reference sequence). This CDR3 region has 16 residues. The junction had 9 bases not matched to a gene; V was cut back by 5 bases and J by 8 bases. In nucleotides, the CDR3 is TGTGCCAGCAGTGGGATGCTCGGGACAGGGGATTCACCCCTCCACCTT. Its protein product is CASSGMLGTGDSPLHL.

This chain joins TRBV9 and TRBJ2-6; maybe TRBD1 (5 bases). The CDR3 consists of 16 residues. Between the trimmed V and J ends, which lost 0 bases and 2 bases, there was a span of 9 bases. CDR1 is SGDLS, CDR2 YYNGEE, per germline. In DNA, the CDR3 is TGTGCCAGCAGCGTAGCGCAGGGTACTGGGGCCAACGTCCTGACTTTC. Its protein product is CASSVAQGTGANVLTF.

The V gene is TRBV18, the J gene TRBJ2-1; 13 bases map to TRBD2. The CDR3 has 15 residues. Unmatched junction bases numbered 1, after V lost 1 base and J lost 7 bases. The V gene's germline CDR1 is KGHSH and CDR2 LQKENI. This CDR3 is CASSPLTSGRNEQFF. For the CDR3, the DNA is TGTGCCAGCTCACCACTGACTAGCGGGAGGAATGAGCAGTTCTTC.

The V gene is TRBV5-6, the J gene TRBJ2-7, with D possibly matching TRBD1 (6 bases). CDR3 length: 14 amino acids. Trimming shortened V by 4 bases and J by 2 bases, and 13 bases separated the two germline ends. CDR1 is SGHDT, CDR2 YYEEEE, per germline. The CDR3 loop is CASSLAGTTYEQYF. DNA for the CDR3: TGTGCCAGCAGCCTCGCCGGGACAACCTACGAGCAGTACTTC.

The V call is TRBV5-5, the J call TRBJ2-4; D remains unclear. Trimming shortened V by 8 bases and J by 7 bases, and 16 bases separated the two germline ends. The CDR3 runs 13 residues. CDR1 and CDR2 from the germline V gene are SGHKS and YYEKEE (reference sequence). The CDR3 DNA is TGTGCCAGGATAAATGACGGACCCAACATTCAGTACTTC. Translated, it gives CARINDGPNIQYF.

The gene calls are TRBV30 and TRBJ2-1; D might be TRBD2 (6 bases). Trimming removed 2 bases from V and 0 bases from J, with 8 bases in between. The CDR3 contains 14 residues. Germline V lookup: CDR1 GTSNPN, CDR2 SVGIG (reference sequence). CDR3 DNA: TGTGCCTGGAGTCAGACTAGCTCCTACAATGAGCAGTTCTTC. Translation gives CAWSQTSSYNEQFF.

CDR3 sequence (DNA): TGTGCCAGCAGCGTATCTAGCGGGAGCGGGGAGACCCAGTACTTC. This codes for CASSVSSGSGETQYF. The chain couples TRBV9 to TRBJ2-5; the match to TRBD2 covers 10 bases. V trimming: 1 base; J trimming: 5 bases; junction bases outside the gene matches: 5. Germline CDR1 SGDLS, CDR2 YYNGEE. This CDR3 has 15 amino acids.

This chain joins TRBV11-3 and TRBJ2-5; D remains ambiguous. Looked up from germline, CDR1 is SGHNT and CDR2 is YENEEA. Deletions cut 1 base from V and 2 bases from J, with 5 bases between. This CDR3 comprises 13 residues. CDR3 loop: CASSLVGQETQYF. CDR3 in DNA: TGTGCCAGCAGCTTAGTGGGTCAAGAGACCCAGTACTTC.

The chain carries TRBV2 and TRBJ2-7, with 12 bases aligning to TRBD1. The CDR3 runs to 16 residues. V lost 6 bases to trimming and J lost 3 bases; unmatched junction nucleotides: 9. The germline V gene has CDR1 SNHLY and CDR2 FYNNEI. The CDR3, as DNA: TGTGCCAGCAGGGGACAGGGGGCGTCCGGAAGCTACGAGCAGTACTTC. Its translation is CASRGQGASGSYEQYF.

The J gene is TRBJ1-5, the V gene TRBV21-1; the table names TRBD1, a call not compared with the DNA. TRBV21-1 is deemed a pseudogene. The CDR3 extends over 14 amino acids. The CDR3 DNA is TGTGCCAGCATGCAGGAACACCGCAATCAGCCCCAGCATTTT. Its translation is CASMQEHRNQPQHF.

The chain couples TRBV6-4 to TRBJ2-1; 7 bases fit TRBD2. Per germline, CDR1 MRHNA and CDR2 SNTAGT. V lost 4 bases and J lost 5; bases outside the gene matches: 8. The length of the CDR3 is 15 residues. The CDR3 bases are TGTGCCAGCAGTGTTGAGGGAGGGGTCGACAATGAGCAGTTCTTC. Translating gives CASSVEGGVDNEQFF.